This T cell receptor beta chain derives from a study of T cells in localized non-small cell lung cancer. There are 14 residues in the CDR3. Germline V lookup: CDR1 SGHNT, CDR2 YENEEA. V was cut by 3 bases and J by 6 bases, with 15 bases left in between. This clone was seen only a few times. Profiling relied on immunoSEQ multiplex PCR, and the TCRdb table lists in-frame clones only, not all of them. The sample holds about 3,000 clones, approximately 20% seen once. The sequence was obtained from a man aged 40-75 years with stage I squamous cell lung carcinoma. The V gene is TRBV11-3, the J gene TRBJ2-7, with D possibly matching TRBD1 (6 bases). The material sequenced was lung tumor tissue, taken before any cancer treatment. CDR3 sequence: CASSFGRGSREQYF. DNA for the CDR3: TGTGCCAGCAGCTTTGGCAGGGGATCACGCGAGCAGTACTTC.